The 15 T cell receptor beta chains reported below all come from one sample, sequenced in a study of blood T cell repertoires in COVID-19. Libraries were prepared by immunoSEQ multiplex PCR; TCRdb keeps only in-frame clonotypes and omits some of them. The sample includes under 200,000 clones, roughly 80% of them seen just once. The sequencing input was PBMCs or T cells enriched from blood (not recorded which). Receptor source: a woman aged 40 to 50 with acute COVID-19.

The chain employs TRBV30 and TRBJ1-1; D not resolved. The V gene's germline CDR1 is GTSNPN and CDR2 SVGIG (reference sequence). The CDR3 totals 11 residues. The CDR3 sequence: CVCLDEVEAFF. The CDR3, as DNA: TGTGTCTGCCTAGATGAGGTTGAAGCTTTCTTT.

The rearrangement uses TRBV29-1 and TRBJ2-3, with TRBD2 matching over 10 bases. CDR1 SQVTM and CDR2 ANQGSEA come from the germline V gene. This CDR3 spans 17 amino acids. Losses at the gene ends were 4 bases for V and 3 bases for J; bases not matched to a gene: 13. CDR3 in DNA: TGCAGCGTTGGGGGCGGGAGTCTAGCGGGAGAGACAGATACGCAGTATTTT. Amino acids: CSVGGGSLAGETDTQYF.

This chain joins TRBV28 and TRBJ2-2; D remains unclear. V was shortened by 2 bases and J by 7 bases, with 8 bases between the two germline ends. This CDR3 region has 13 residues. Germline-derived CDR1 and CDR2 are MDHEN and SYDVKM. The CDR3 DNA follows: TGTGCCAGCAGTTTAACGGTCGGCGGGGAGCTGTTTTTT. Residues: CASSLTVGGELFF.

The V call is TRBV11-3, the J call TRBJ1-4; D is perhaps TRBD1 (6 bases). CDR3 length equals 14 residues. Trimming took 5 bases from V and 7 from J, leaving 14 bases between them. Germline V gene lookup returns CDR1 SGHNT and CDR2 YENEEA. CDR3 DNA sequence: TGTGCCAGCAGCCAAGATTCAGGGGTTGAAAAACTGTTTTTT. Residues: CASSQDSGVEKLFF.

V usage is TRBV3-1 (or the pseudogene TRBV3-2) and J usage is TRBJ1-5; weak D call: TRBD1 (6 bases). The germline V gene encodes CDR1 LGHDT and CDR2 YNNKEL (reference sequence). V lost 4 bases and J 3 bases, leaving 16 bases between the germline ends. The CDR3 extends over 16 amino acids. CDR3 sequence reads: CASSPHAGANNQPQHF. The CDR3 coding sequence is TGTGCCAGCAGCCCACACGCAGGGGCCAACAATCAGCCCCAGCATTTT.

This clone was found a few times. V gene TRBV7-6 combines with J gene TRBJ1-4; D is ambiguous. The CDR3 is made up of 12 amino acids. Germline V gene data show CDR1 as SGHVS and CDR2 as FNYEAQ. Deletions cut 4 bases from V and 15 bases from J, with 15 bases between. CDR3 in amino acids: CASSSRELLLFF. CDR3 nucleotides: TGTGCCAGCAGCTCCCGGGAGCTGTTGTTGTTTTTT. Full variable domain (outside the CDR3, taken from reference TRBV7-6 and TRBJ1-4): GAGVSQSPRYKVTKRGQDVALRCDPISGHVSLYWYRQALGQGPEFLTYFNYEAQQDKSGLPNDRFSAERPEGSISTLTIQRTEQRDSAMYRCASSSRELLLFFGSGTQLSVL.

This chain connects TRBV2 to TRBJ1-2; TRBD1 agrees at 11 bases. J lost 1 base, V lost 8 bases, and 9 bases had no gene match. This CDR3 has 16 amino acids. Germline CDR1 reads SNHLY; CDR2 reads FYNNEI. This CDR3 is CASQTHGTGGNYGYTF. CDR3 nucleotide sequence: TGTGCCAGCCAAACCCACGGGACAGGGGGTAACTATGGCTACACCTTC.

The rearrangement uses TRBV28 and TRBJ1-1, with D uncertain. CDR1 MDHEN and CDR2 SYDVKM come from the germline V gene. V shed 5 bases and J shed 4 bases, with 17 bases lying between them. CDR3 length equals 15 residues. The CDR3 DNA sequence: TGTGCCAGCAGTCCCCCCGGCGGGAGAGGCACTGAAGCTTTCTTT. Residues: CASSPPGGRGTEAFF.

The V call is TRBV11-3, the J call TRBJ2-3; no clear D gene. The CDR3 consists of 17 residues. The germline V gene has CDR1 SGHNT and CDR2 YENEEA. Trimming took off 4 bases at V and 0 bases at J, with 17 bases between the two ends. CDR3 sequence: CASSSGFGSSSTDTQYF. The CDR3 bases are TGTGCCAGCAGCTCCGGTTTCGGTAGCAGTAGCACAGATACGCAGTATTTT.

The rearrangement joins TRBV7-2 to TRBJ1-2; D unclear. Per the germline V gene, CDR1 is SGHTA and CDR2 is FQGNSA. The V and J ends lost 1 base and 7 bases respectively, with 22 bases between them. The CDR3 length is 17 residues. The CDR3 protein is CASSLGGVEGVVGGYTF. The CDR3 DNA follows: TGTGCCAGCAGCTTAGGGGGAGTGGAGGGAGTGGTCGGTGGCTACACCTTC.

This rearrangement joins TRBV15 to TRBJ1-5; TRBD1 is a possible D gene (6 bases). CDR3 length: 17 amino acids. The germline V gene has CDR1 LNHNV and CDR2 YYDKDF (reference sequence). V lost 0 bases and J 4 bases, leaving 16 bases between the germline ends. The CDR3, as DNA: TGTGCCACCAGCAGAGAACCCCTAGGGACACCTAATCAGCCCCAGCATTTT. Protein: CATSREPLGTPNQPQHF.

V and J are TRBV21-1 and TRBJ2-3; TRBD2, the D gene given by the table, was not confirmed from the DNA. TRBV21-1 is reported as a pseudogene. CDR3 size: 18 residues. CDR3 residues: CASSKALGSGASTDTQYF. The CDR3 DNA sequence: TGTGCCAGCAGCAAAGCGCTCGGGAGCGGGGCTAGCACAGATACGCAGTATTTT.

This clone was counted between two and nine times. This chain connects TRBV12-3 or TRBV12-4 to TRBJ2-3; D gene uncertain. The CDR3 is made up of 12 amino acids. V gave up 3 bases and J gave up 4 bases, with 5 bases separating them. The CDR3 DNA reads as TGTGCCAGCAGTTTCTCCCCAGATACGCAGTATTTT. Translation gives CASSFSPDTQYF.

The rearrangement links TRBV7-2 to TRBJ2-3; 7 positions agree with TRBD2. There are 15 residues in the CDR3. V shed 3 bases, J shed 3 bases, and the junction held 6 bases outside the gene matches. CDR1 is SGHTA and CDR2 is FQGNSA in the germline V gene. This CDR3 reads CASSLGLPSTDTQYF. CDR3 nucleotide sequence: TGTGCCAGCAGCTTGGGACTACCTTCTACAGATACGCAGTATTTT.

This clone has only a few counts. DNA for the CDR3: TGTGCCAGCAGTTACAGGGATAGCAATCAGCCCCAGCATTTT. This sequence encodes CASSYRDSNQPQHF. The chain recombines TRBV2 with TRBJ1-5; D is possibly TRBD1 (6 bases). Germline CDR1 SNHLY, CDR2 FYNNEI. The CDR3 spans 14 residues. V gave up 5 bases and J gave up 0 bases, with 8 bases separating them.